The present TCR beta chain was sequenced within a study of metastatic and nonmetastatic thyroid tumors. Via MiXCR, TCRdb re-called the PCR reads. The sample has approximately 16,000 clones, around 33% seen once. Not a single patient had been given any form of treatment at any point before undergoing thyroid surgery. CDR3 length equals 16 residues. Germline lookup yields CDR1 WNHNN and CDR2 SYGVQD (reference sequence). Between the trimmed V and J ends, which lost 2 bases and 0 bases, there was a span of 11 bases. This clone counts as medium-sized. The source of this sequence is a male donor with papillary thyroid cancer or a benign thyroid nodule (not recorded which). Some clones in this sample may be carry-over from other donors' samples. Sequenced: tumor tissue. The gene calls are TRBV10-1 and TRBJ1-3; possible D gene TRBD1, 5 bases. CDR3: CASSEGTEDSGNTIYF. The CDR3 coding sequence is TGCGCCAGCAGTGAGGGGACCGAAGACTCTGGAAACACCATATATTTT.